This T cell receptor beta chain was recorded in a study of blood T cell repertoires in COVID-19. V lost 3 bases to trimming and J lost 9 bases; unmatched junction nucleotides: 9. CDR1 and CDR2 from the germline V gene are MNHEY and SMNVEV (reference sequence). The CDR3 is 16 residues long. In the authors' methods: Nucleated cell number was recorded as an estimate derived from reference gene primer amplification. The data were produced by immunoSEQ multiplex PCR, yet TCRdb's version contains in-frame clones alone and is incomplete. The DNA was the basis for D and trimming; V, J and clone size are from that table. The sample lists a few hundred thousand clones, roughly 90% occurring once. Patients at the Seattle site were enrolled during active infection and followed longitudinally.

Sequenced input: peripheral blood. This TCR was sampled from a woman younger than 45 with COVID-19, enrolled during active disease. The J gene is TRBJ2-1, the V gene TRBV27; 12 nucleotides agree with TRBD2. The CDR3 protein is CASSLGLAGGPGEQFF. CDR3 nucleotide sequence: TGTGCCAGCAGTTTGGGTCTAGCGGGGGGGCCGGGTGAGCAGTTCTTC.